Sequencing of this T cell receptor (beta chain) was carried out in a study of blood T cell repertoires in COVID-19. The germline gives CDR1 SGHNT, CDR2 YENEEA. The CDR3 runs 19 residues. The V end lost 1 base, the J end lost 0 bases, and 21 bases lay between the germline ends. Sequencing used immunoSEQ multiplex PCR; TCRdb keeps in-frame clones, though not all of them. The sample includes about 78,000 clones, less than 95% of them seen just once. The sequencing sample was made of peripheral blood. The receptor was isolated from a woman in her fifties or sixties in a cohort sampled during active COVID-19. This chain uses TRBV11-3 with TRBJ1-2; tentative D call: TRBD1 (6 bases). The CDR3 loop is CASSLGGRGFPGANYGYTF. DNA for the CDR3: TGTGCCAGCAGCTTAGGCGGGAGGGGCTTTCCAGGGGCTAACTATGGCTACACCTTC.